This T cell receptor beta chain appears in the sequencing data of a study of cytomegalovirus exposure and HLA in healthy donors. Study in general: Within the Caucasian-associated ancestry cluster were around 80% of the roughly 400 genotyped donors. Regarding the study as a whole: Earlier analysis looked at TCR beta V segments, and most were productive about 87% or about 30% of the time.

Primers for the PCR totalled 60 Vbeta and 13 Jbeta. The protocol was immunoSEQ multiplex PCR, while the TCRdb copy is restricted to in-frame clones and leaves out a portion. Here the sample spans more than 95,000 clones, 75% to 80% being singletons. Per germline, CDR1 MDHEN and CDR2 SYDVKM. V shed 5 bases, J shed 8 bases, and the junction held 9 bases outside the gene matches. This CDR3 comprises 14 residues. Among the donors, all were healthy bone marrow donors. This clone was observed a single time. What it binds is not known. This chain joins TRBV28 and TRBJ1-1; 9 nucleotides agree with TRBD1. Sequencing was performed on PBMCs. This TCR derives from a woman aged 40 to 49 in good health and CMV-seronegative. The CDR3 reads CASSRSRDRVEAFF. The CDR3 DNA is TGTGCCAGCAGTCGGAGCCGGGACAGGGTAGAAGCTTTCTTT.